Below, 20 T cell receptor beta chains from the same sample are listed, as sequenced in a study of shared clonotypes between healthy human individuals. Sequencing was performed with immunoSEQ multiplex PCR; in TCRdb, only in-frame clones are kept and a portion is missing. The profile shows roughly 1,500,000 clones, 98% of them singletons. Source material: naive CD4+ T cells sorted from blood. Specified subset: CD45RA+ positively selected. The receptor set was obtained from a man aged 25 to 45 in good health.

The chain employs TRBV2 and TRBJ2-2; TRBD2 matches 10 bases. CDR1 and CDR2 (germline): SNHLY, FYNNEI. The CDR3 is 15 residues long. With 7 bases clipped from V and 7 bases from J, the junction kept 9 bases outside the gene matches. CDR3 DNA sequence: TGTGCCAGCACTCTCGAACTAGCGGGAAGCGGGGAGCTGTTTTTT. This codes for CASTLELAGSGELFF.

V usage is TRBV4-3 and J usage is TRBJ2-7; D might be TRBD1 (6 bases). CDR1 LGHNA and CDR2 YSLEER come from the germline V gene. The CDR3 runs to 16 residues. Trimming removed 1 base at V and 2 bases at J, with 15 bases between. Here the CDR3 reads CASSQVALGATYEQYF. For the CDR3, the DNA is TGCGCCAGCAGCCAAGTCGCGTTGGGGGCGACCTACGAGCAGTACTTC.

In DNA, the CDR3 is TGTGCCAGCAGCCCGGGGGGGGGCCTAGCAACAGATACGCAGTATTTT. Residues: CASSPGGGLATDTQYF. The chain links TRBV11-3 to TRBJ2-3, with 8 nucleotides matching TRBD2. After removal of 5 bases from V and 3 bases from J, the junction contained 10 bases not matched to a gene. Germline V gene data show CDR1 as SGHNT and CDR2 as YENEEA. The CDR3 has 16 residues.

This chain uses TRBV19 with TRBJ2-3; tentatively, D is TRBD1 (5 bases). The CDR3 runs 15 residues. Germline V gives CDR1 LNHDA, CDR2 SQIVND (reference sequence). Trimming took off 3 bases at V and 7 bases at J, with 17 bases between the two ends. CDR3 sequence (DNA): TGTGCCAGTAGTATTCAGGGTGTTAGCTTGAATACGCAGTATTTT. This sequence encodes CASSIQGVSLNTQYF.

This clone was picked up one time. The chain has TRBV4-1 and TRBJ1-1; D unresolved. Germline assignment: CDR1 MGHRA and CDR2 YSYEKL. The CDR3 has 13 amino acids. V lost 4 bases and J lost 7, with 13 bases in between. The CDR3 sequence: CASSRGSGGEAFF. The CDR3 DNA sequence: TGCGCCAGCAGCCGGGGTTCGGGCGGTGAAGCTTTCTTT.

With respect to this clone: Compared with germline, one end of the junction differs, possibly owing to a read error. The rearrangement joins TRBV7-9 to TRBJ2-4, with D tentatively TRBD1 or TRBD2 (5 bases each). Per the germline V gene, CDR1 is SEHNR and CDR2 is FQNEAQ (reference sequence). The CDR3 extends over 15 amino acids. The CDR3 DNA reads TGTGTCAGCAGCTTTGGGGACGTAGCCAAAAACATTCAGTACTTC. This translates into CVSSFGDVAKNIQYF.

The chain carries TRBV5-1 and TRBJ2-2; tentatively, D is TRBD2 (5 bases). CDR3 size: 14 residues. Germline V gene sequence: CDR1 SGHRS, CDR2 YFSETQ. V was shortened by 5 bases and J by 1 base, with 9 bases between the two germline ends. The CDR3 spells CASSVAGNTGELFF. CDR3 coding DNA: TGCGCCAGCAGTGTTGCGGGGAACACCGGGGAGCTGTTTTTT.

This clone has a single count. CDR3 bases: TGCGCCAGCAGCCGGTCAGGCGGGAGTGCCTACAATGAGCAGTTCTTC. It specifies CASSRSGGSAYNEQFF. The V and J genes are TRBV5-1 and TRBJ2-1; 7 nucleotides match TRBD2. CDR3 length equals 16 residues. The V segment lost 4 bases and the J segment 2 bases; nucleotides outside the gene matches: 9. Germline loops: CDR1 SGHRS, CDR2 YFSETQ.

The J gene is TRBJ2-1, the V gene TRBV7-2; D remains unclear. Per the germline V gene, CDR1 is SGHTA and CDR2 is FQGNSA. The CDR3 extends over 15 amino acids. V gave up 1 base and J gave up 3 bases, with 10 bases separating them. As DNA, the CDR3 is TGTGCCAGCAGCTTAGTGTTGTCGCACTACAATGAGCAGTTCTTC. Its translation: CASSLVLSHYNEQFF.

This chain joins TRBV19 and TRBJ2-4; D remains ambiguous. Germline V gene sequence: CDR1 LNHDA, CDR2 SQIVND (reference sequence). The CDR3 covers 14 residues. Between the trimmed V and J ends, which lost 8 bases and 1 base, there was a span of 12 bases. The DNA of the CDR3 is TGTGCCAGTGTGGATCGTCTGGCCAAAAACATTCAGTACTTC. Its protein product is CASVDRLAKNIQYF.

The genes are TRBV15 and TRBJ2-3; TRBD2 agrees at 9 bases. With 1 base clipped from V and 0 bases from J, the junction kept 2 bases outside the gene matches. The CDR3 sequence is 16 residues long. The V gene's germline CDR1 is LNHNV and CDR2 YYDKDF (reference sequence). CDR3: CATSRALAGSTDTQYF. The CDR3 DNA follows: TGTGCCACCAGCAGAGCGCTAGCGGGGAGCACAGATACGCAGTATTTT. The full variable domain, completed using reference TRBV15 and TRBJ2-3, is DAMVIQNPRYQVTQFGKPVTLSCSQTLNHNVMYWYQQKSSQAPKLLFHYYDKDFNNEADTPDNFQSRRPNTSFCFLDIRSPGLGDTAMYLCATSRALAGSTDTQYFGPGTRLTVL.

CDR3 protein: CASRPTVSGNTIYF. The CDR3 DNA sequence: TGTGCCAGCAGACCGACAGTCTCTGGAAACACCATATATTTT. This chain uses TRBV6-5 with TRBJ1-3, with D perhaps TRBD1 (5 bases). The CDR3 runs 14 residues. V lost 6 bases, J lost 0 bases, and 9 bases lay in between. CDR1 and CDR2 (germline): MNHEY, SVGAGI.

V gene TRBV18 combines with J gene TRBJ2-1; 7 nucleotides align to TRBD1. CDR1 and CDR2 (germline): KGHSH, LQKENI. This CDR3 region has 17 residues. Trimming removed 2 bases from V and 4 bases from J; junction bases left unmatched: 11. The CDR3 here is CASSPSASTGRYNEQFF. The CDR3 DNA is TGTGCCAGCTCACCATCCGCTTCGACAGGGAGATACAATGAGCAGTTCTTC.

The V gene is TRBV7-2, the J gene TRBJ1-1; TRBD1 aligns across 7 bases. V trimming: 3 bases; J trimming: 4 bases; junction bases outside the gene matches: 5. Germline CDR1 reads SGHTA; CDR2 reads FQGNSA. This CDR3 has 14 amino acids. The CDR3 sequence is CASSFGQGGTEAFF. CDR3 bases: TGTGCCAGCAGCTTTGGCCAGGGGGGCACTGAAGCTTTCTTT. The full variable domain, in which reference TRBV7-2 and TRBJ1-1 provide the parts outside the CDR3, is GAGVSQSPSNKVTEKGKDVELRCDPISGHTALYWYRQSLGQGLEFLIYFQGNSAPDKSGLPSDRFSAERTGGSVSTLTIQRTQQEDSAVYLCASSFGQGGTEAFFGQGTRLTVV.

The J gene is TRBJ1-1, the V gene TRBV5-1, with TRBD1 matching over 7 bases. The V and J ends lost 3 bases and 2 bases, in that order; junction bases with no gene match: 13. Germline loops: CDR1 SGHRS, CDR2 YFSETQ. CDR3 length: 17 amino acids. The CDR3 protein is CASSWDSRLTFNTEAFF. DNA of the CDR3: TGCGCCAGCAGCTGGGACAGCCGATTAACTTTTAACACTGAAGCTTTCTTT.

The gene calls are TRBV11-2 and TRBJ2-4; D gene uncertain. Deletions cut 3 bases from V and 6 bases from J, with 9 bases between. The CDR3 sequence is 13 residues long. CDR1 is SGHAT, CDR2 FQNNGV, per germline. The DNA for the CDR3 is TGTGCCAGCAGCTTTCGGATCAGAAACATTCAGTACTTC. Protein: CASSFRIRNIQYF.

Here the CDR3 reads CASSQGVGANVLTF. The DNA of the CDR3 is TGCGCCAGCAGTCAAGGGGTTGGGGCCAACGTCCTGACTTTC. This chain links TRBV10-1 with TRBJ2-6; a possible D gene is TRBD1 (5 bases). Trimming took off 5 bases at V and 3 bases at J, with 8 bases between the two ends. This CDR3 region has 14 residues. The germline V gene has CDR1 WNHNN and CDR2 SYGVQD (reference sequence).

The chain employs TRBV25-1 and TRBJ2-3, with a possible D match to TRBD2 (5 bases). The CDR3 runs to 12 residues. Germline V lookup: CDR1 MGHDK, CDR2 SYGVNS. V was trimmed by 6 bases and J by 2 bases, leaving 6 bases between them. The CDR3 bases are TGTGCCAGCAGGAGGGACACAGATACGCAGTATTTT. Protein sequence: CASRRDTDTQYF.

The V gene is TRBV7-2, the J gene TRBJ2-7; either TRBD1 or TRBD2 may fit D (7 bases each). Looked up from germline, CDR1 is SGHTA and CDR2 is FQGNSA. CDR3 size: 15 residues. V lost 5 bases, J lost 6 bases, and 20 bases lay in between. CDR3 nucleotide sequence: TGTGCCAGCAGCCCTTCCCGACAGGGACTAAGCGAGCAGTACTTC. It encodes CASSPSRQGLSEQYF.

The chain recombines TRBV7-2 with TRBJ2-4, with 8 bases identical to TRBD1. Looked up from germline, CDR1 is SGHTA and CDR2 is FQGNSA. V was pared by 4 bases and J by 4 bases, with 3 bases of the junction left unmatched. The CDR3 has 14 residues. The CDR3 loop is CASSSRTGKNIQYF. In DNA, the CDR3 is TGTGCCAGCAGCTCCCGGACAGGGAAAAACATTCAGTACTTC.